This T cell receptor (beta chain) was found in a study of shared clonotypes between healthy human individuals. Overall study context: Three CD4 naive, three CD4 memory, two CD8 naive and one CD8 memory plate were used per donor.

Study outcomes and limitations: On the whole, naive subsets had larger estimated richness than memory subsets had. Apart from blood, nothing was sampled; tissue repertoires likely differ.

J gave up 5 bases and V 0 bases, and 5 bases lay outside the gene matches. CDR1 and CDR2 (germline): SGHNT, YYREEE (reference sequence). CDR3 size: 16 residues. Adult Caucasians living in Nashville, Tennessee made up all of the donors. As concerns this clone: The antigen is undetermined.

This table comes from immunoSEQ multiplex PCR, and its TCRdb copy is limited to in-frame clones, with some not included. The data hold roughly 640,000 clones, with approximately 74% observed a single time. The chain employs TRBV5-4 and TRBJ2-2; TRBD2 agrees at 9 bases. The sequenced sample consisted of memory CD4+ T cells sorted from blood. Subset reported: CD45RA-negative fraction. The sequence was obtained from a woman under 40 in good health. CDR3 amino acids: CASSLAGTSLTGELFF. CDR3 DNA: TGTGCCAGCAGCTTGGCCGGGACTAGCCTAACCGGGGAGCTGTTTTTT.